The source of this TCR beta chain is a study of CD8+CD57+ T cells in acquired aplastic anemia. Study-level information: Roughly 3.2 ug was the average amount of DNA from sorted CD4+ and CD8+ cells. General study points: There were 25 to 30 CD8+ CDR3 sequences that occurred in both patients and controls. With respect to CD8+ Simpson's diversity, patients and controls did not differ significantly.

With respect to this clonotype: Its specificity is not known.

Genomic DNA, serving as template, underwent TCR beta VDJ and CDR3 profiling. A single record per CDR3 protein comes from TCRdb applying MiXCR to the reads. The sample has 120,000 or so distinct CDR3 sequences; about half are singletons. CDR3 size: 14 residues. V was clipped by 7 bases and J by 7 bases; unmatched bases: 7. Germline-derived CDR1 and CDR2 are MGHDK and SYGVNS. Material for sequencing was sorted CD4+, CD8+, or CD8+CD57+ T cells (not recorded which) from PBMCs. The chain carries TRBV25-1 and TRBJ2-3, with 11 positions matching TRBD2. The receptor comes from a human donor in good health, serving as a control. Here the CDR3 reads CASNPSGGTYTQYF. The DNA of the CDR3 is TGTGCCAGCAACCCTAGCGGGGGGACGTATACGCAGTATTTT.